This passage covers 10 T cell receptor beta chains from one sample sequenced in a study of OX40 agonist ivuxolimab in advanced cancers. Clones were sequenced by immunoSEQ multiplex PCR, and TCRdb holds only the in-frame ones, with some missing. The table has 50,000 or so clones, more than 65% seen once. The material was CD4+ or CD8+ T cells sorted from blood, obtained in a trial of the OX40 agonist ivuxolimab. The source of these receptors is an adult with an advanced solid tumor such as melanoma, head and neck, liver or kidney cancer.

This chain links TRBV30 with TRBJ2-3; 9 positions match TRBD1. Trimming removed 5 bases from V and 1 base from J; junction bases left unmatched: 1. The CDR3 has 13 residues. Germline V gene lookup returns CDR1 GTSNPN and CDR2 SVGIG (reference sequence). In nucleotides, the CDR3 is TGTGCCTGGGGGGACAGGGGCACAGATACGCAGTATTTT. Translating it yields CAWGDRGTDTQYF.

The chain has TRBV2 and TRBJ1-1; no clear D. Trimming shortened V by 3 bases and J by 4 bases, and 6 bases separated the two germline ends. Germline lookup yields CDR1 SNHLY and CDR2 FYNNEI. There are 12 residues in the CDR3. The CDR3 sequence: CASSEQTTEAFF. CDR3 bases: TGTGCCAGCAGTGAGCAAACCACTGAAGCTTTCTTT.

This chain uses TRBV6-5 with TRBJ1-3; D gene unclear. V was clipped by 2 bases and J by 0 bases, with 11 bases between them. The CDR3 is 16 residues long. Germline V gene lookup returns CDR1 MNHEY and CDR2 SVGAGI. CDR3 nucleotides: TGTGCCAGCAGTTACACCCGACCAAGCTCTGGAAACACCATATATTTT. As protein: CASSYTRPSSGNTIYF.

This clone was observed once. V is TRBV5-4 and J is TRBJ2-3, with 8 bases lining up with TRBD2. V lost 4 bases to trimming and J lost 0 bases; unmatched junction nucleotides: 4. Germline lookup yields CDR1 SGHNT and CDR2 YYREEE (reference sequence). The CDR3 loop spans 15 amino acids. CDR3 sequence (DNA): TGTGCCAGCAGCGCGGGGGGCCCTAGCACAGATACGCAGTATTTT. Amino acid sequence: CASSAGGPSTDTQYF.

The V and J genes are TRBV6-5 and TRBJ1-2; tentative D call: TRBD1 (5 bases). The CDR3 sequence is 14 residues long. Trimming took off 4 bases at V and 6 bases at J, with 15 bases between the two ends. The germline gives CDR1 MNHEY, CDR2 SVGAGI. CDR3 region: CASSSGRVAHGYTF. The CDR3, as DNA: TGTGCCAGCAGTTCCGGCAGGGTCGCCCATGGCTACACCTTC.

The V call is TRBV6-4, the J call TRBJ2-1; 13 nucleotides align to TRBD2. The CDR3 covers 18 residues. The germline gives CDR1 MRHNA, CDR2 SNTAGT. The J segment lost 0 bases and the V segment lost 8 bases, leaving 10 bases of the junction unmatched. The CDR3 sequence: CASRTSGGHRGSYNEQFF. DNA for the CDR3: TGTGCCAGCCGGACTAGCGGGGGCCACCGGGGCTCCTACAATGAGCAGTTCTTC.

The chain recombines TRBV28 with TRBJ1-3; maybe TRBD1 (5 bases). Trimming pared 8 bases from V and 8 bases from J, leaving 22 bases between. The V gene's germline CDR1 is MDHEN and CDR2 SYDVKM. This CDR3 has 15 amino acids. CDR3 nucleotide sequence: TGTGCCAGCGGGGGGAAGCGGTCTTTAGCTTACACCATATATTTT. Protein sequence: CASGGKRSLAYTIYF.

This sequence joins TRBV14 and TRBJ2-3; no reliable D call. V lost 1 base to trimming and J lost 5 bases, with 13 bases between them. The CDR3 loop spans 15 amino acids. Germline V CDR1 and CDR2: SGHDN, FVKESK. For the CDR3, the DNA is TGTGCCAGCAGCCAAGGCTTATCTTATTTAGATACGCAGTATTTT. Amino acids: CASSQGLSYLDTQYF.

This clone has more than one count but fewer than ten. The CDR3 bases are TGTGCCAGCAGCTTTAACCGAGCGAACACCGGGGAGCTGTTTTTT. Translating gives CASSFNRANTGELFF. V gene TRBV7-8 combines with J gene TRBJ2-2; D not certain. CDR1 and CDR2 (germline): SGHVS, FQNEAQ. Trimming took off 3 bases at V and 0 bases at J, with 8 bases between the two ends. This CDR3 spans 15 amino acids.

J is TRBJ2-5 and V is TRBV14, with D perhaps TRBD1 (7 bases). Germline values: CDR1 SGHDN, CDR2 FVKESK. The germline V and J ends were trimmed by 5 bases and 2 bases, with 15 bases remaining between them. The CDR3 spans 15 residues. The CDR3 DNA reads TGTGCCAGCAGCTATTACAGGGGAGGACAAGAGACCCAGTACTTC. The encoded protein is CASSYYRGGQETQYF.